One and the same sample provided the 6 T cell receptor beta chains below, sequenced in a study of T cell responses to AZD1222 COVID-19 vaccine. The repertoire was sequenced with immunoSEQ multiplex PCR; TCRdb's copy has only in-frame clones and lacks some. The sample includes about 150,000 clones, about 91% seen only once; the top ten take approximately 3.1%. Sequenced material: peripheral blood, taken on day 0 of MenACWY control vaccination. The origin of the receptors is an adult in good health.

This clone is a singleton in its sample. The CDR3 region has the DNA TGTGCCAGCAGCGCCAGGACAGGGACGGTGTTAGAGACCCAGTACTTC. Translated: CASSARTGTVLETQYF. This rearrangement joins TRBV9 to TRBJ2-5, with 8 bases lining up with TRBD1. J was trimmed by 4 bases and V by 3 bases; bases with no gene match: 11. Germline V gene lookup returns CDR1 SGDLS and CDR2 YYNGEE. CDR3 length equals 16 residues.

V gene TRBV5-4 combines with J gene TRBJ1-1; 8 bases fit TRBD1. The germline V gene has CDR1 SGHNT and CDR2 YYREEE (reference sequence). The CDR3 runs to 16 residues. V lost 0 bases and J lost 1; bases outside the gene matches: 5. This CDR3 reads CASSLDLTGGNTEAFF. The CDR3 DNA follows: TGTGCCAGCAGCTTGGATCTAACAGGGGGGAACACTGAAGCTTTCTTT.

V and J are TRBV9 and TRBJ2-2, with D unclear. With 4 bases removed from V and 7 bases from J, the gap between germline ends came to 11 bases. The V gene's germline CDR1 is SGDLS and CDR2 YYNGEE. This CDR3 region has 13 residues. The CDR3 nucleotides read TGTGCCAGCAGCTTCCTTTTTAGCGGGGAGCTGTTTTTT. Translation: CASSFLFSGELFF.

The genes are TRBV3-1 (or the pseudogene TRBV3-2) and TRBJ2-6; no clear D gene. CDR1 and CDR2 from the germline V gene are LGHDT and YNNKEL (reference sequence). Trimming took 0 bases from V and 0 from J, leaving 18 bases between them. This CDR3 is built from 20 residues. CDR3 bases: TGTGCCAGCAGCCAAGAGGAGTGGAGCCAGGTCAGCTCTGGGGCCAACGTCCTGACTTTC. It specifies CASSQEEWSQVSSGANVLTF.

In nucleotides, the CDR3 is TGTGCCATCAGCCCGGGACTAGGAATGGGTAGGGGTGAGCAGTTCTTC. Translation gives CAISPGLGMGRGEQFF. This sequence joins TRBV10-3 and TRBJ2-1; 8 positions agree with TRBD2. Trimming at V came to 6 bases and at J to 9 bases, leaving 16 bases not matched to a gene. Germline loops: CDR1 ENHRY, CDR2 SYGVKD. The CDR3 is 16 residues long.

The chain combines TRBV30 with TRBJ1-3; D not certain. The CDR3 is 15 amino acids. CDR1 is GTSNPN, CDR2 SVGIG, per germline (reference sequence). The V and J ends lost 0 bases and 0 bases respectively, with 9 bases between them. CDR3 DNA sequence: TGTGCCTGGAGTGTAGGGTACACCTCTGGAAACACCATATATTTT. This sequence encodes CAWSVGYTSGNTIYF. The variable domain in full, with the rest retrieved from reference TRBV30 and TRBJ1-3, is SQTIHQWPATLVQPVGSPLSLECTVEGTSNPNLYWYRQAAGRGLQLLFYSVGIGQISSEVPQNLSASRPQDRQFILSSKKLLLSDSGFYLCAWSVGYTSGNTIYFGEGSWLTVV.